These 4 T cell receptor beta chains were sequenced from one sample in a study of identical twins. One entry per CDR3 protein results from TCRdb running MiXCR on the 5' RACE reads. The data show 500,000 to 600,000 distinct CDR3 sequences, roughly a fifth seen once. These data are also associated with another study on T cells expressing NK-cell markers.

The sample consisted of CD4+ T cells sorted from blood. Receptors originate from a woman aged 18-35 years in good health.

The gene calls are TRBV4-2 and TRBJ2-4; TRBD2 is a possible D gene (6 bases). The germline gives CDR1 LGHNA, CDR2 YNFKEQ. The CDR3 is 15 amino acids. V lost 1 base and J lost 6, with 13 bases in between. CDR3 loop: CASSQAGTRANIQYF. In nucleotides, the CDR3 is TGTGCCAGCAGCCAAGCCGGGACTCGGGCAAACATTCAGTACTTC.

The table lists this clonotype with a few counts. This chain links TRBV7-2 with TRBJ2-3; D gene uncertain. This CDR3 contains 13 residues. V was cut by 6 bases and J by 3 bases, with 10 bases left in between. Germline-derived CDR1 and CDR2 are SGHTA and FQGNSA. In nucleotides, the CDR3 is TGTGCCAGCAGTCAGCCCGGGACAGATACGCAGTATTTT. This gives the protein CASSQPGTDTQYF.

The chain combines TRBV7-2 with TRBJ2-5; the match to TRBD1 covers 9 bases. With 5 bases clipped from V and 7 bases from J, the junction kept 8 bases outside the gene matches. Germline V gene data show CDR1 as SGHTA and CDR2 as FQGNSA. The CDR3 sequence is 14 residues long. The CDR3 protein is CASSRRQGEVTQYF. The CDR3 DNA is TGTGCCAGCAGCAGGAGACAGGGGGAGGTGACCCAGTACTTC.

This rearrangement joins TRBV5-1 to TRBJ2-3, with a tentative D call TRBD2 (6 bases). This CDR3 is 16 amino acids long. V lost 2 bases, J lost 6 bases, and 19 bases lay in between. Looked up from germline, CDR1 is SGHRS and CDR2 is YFSETQ. The CDR3 DNA follows: TGCGCCAGCAGCTTATATCCTAGCGCCCGGACGGATACGCAGTATTTT. The encoded protein is CASSLYPSARTDTQYF.